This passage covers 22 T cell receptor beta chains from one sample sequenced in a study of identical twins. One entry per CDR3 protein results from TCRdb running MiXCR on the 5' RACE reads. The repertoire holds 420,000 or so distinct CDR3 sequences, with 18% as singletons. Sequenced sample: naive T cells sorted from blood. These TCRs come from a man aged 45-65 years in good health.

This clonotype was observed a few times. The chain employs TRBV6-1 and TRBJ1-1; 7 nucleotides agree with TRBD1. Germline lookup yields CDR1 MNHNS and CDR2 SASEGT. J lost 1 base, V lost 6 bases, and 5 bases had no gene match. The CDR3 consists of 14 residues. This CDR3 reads CASRGRGRNTEAFF. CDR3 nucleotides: TGTGCCAGCAGGGGCAGGGGGAGGAACACTGAAGCTTTCTTT.

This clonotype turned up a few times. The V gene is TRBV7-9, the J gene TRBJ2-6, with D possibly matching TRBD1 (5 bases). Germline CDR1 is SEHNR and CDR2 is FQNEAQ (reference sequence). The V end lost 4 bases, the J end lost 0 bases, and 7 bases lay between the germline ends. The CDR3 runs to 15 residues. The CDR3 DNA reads TGTGCCAGCAGCTCGACAGCCTCTGGGGCCAACGTCCTGACTTTC. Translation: CASSSTASGANVLTF.

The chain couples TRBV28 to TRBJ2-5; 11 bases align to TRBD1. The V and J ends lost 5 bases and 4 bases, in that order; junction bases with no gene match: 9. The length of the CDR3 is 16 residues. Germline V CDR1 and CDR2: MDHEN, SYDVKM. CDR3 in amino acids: CASSTRTGGVSETQYF. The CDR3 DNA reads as TGTGCCAGCAGTACCCGGACAGGGGGCGTTTCAGAGACCCAGTACTTC.

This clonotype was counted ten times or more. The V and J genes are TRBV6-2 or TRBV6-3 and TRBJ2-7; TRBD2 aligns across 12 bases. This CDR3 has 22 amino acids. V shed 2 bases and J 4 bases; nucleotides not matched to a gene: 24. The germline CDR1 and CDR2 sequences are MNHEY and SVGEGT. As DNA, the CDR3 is TGTGCCAGCAGTTACGGGCCAACTGGACCACCGTTGGAGACTAGCGGGAGATACGAGCAGTACTTC. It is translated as CASSYGPTGPPLETSGRYEQYF.

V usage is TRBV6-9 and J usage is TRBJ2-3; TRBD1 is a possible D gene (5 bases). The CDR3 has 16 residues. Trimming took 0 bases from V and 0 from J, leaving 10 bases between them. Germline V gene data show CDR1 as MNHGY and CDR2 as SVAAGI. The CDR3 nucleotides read TGTGCCAGCAGTTATTCACATACAGGTAGCACAGATACGCAGTATTTT. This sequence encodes CASSYSHTGSTDTQYF.

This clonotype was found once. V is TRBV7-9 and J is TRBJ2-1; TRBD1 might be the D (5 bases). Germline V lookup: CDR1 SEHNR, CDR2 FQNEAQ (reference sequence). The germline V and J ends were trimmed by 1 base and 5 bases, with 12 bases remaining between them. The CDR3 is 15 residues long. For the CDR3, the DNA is TGTGCCAGCAGCTTAGTTTACGACAGCCACAATGAGCAGTTCTTC. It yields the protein CASSLVYDSHNEQFF.

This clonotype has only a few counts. The CDR3 nucleotides are TGTGCCAGCAGTTTAGCGGAGGGACTAGCGGGAAACAATGAGCAGTTCTTC. Protein sequence: CASSLAEGLAGNNEQFF. This rearrangement joins TRBV12-3 or TRBV12-4 to TRBJ2-1, with 13 bases identical to TRBD2. The V segment lost 0 bases and the J segment 5 bases; nucleotides outside the gene matches: 4. CDR3 length equals 17 residues.

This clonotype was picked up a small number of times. CDR3 protein: CASSYGLAGRETQYF. CDR3 nucleotide sequence: TGTGCCAGCAGTTATGGACTAGCGGGGCGAGAGACCCAGTACTTC. The chain is built from TRBV6-2 or TRBV6-3 and TRBJ2-5; TRBD2 matches 12 bases. The ends lost 3 bases at V and 4 bases at J; junction bases unmatched: 3. From germline, CDR1 is MNHEY and CDR2 SVGEGT. The CDR3 sequence is 15 residues long.

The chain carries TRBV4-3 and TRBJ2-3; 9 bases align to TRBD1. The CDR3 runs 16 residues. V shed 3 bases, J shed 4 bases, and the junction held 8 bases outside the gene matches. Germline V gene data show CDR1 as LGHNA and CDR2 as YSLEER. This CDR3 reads CASSQRAQGAADTQYF. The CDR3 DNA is TGCGCCAGCAGCCAGCGCGCACAGGGGGCCGCAGATACGCAGTATTTT.

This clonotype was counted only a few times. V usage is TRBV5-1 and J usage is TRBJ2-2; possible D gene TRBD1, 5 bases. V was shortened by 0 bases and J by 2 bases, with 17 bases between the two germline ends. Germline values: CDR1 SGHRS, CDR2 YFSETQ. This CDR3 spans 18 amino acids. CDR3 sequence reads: CASSLASVGRVNTGELFF. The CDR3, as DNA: TGCGCCAGCAGCTTGGCCTCGGTGGGGCGCGTAAACACCGGGGAGCTGTTTTTT. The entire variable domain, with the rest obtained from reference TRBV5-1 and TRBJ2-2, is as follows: KAGVTQTPRYLIKTRGQQVTLSCSPISGHRSVSWYQQTPGQGLQFLFEYFSETQRNKGNFPGRFSGRQFSNSRSEMNVSTLELGDSALYLCASSLASVGRVNTGELFFGEGSRLTVL.

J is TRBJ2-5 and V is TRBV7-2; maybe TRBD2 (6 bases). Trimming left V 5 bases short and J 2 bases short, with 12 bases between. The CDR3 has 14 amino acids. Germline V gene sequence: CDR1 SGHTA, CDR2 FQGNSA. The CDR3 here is CASSKRLVQETQYF. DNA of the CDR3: TGTGCCAGCAGCAAACGACTAGTTCAAGAGACCCAGTACTTC. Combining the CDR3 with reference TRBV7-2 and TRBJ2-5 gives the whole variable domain GAGVSQSPSNKVTEKGKDVELRCDPISGHTALYWYRQSLGQGLEFLIYFQGNSAPDKSGLPSDRFSAERTGGSVSTLTIQRTQQEDSAVYLCASSKRLVQETQYFGPGTRLLVL.

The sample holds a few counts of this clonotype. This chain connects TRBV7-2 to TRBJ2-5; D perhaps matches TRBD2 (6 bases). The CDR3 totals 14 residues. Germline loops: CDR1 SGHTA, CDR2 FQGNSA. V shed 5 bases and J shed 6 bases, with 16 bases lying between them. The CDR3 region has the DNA TGTGCCAGCAGCCCGACTAGTTCCGCGAAGACCCAGTACTTC. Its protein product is CASSPTSSAKTQYF.

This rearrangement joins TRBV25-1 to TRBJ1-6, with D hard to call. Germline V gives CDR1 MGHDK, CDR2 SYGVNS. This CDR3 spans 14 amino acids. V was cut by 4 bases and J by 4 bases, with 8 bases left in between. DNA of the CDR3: TGTGCCAGCAGTGCCACACCTTATAATTCACCCCTCCACTTT. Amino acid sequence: CASSATPYNSPLHF.

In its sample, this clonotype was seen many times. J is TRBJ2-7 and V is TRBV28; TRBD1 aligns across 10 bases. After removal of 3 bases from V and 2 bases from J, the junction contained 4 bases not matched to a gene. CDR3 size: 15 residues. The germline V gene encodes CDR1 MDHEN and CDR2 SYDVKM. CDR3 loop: CASSFGDRGTYEQYF. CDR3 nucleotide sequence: TGTGCCAGCAGTTTTGGGGACAGGGGCACCTACGAGCAGTACTTC.

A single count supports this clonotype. Written as DNA, the CDR3 is TGTGCCAGCAGCCCTCTTGGTGCAGGGAACTATGGCTACACCTTC. It yields the protein CASSPLGAGNYGYTF. The chain combines TRBV5-4 with TRBJ1-2, with D possibly being TRBD1 (5 bases). Germline-derived CDR1 and CDR2 are SGHNT and YYREEE (reference sequence). The CDR3 length is 15 residues. V dropped 4 bases and J dropped 2 bases, with 15 bases sitting between them.

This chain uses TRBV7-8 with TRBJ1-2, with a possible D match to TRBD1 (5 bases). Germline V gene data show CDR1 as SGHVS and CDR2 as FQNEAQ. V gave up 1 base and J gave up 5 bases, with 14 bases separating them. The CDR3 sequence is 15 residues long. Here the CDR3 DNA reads TGTGCCAGCAGCTTAGTGCGTTACGGACAATATGGCTACACCTTC. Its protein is CASSLVRYGQYGYTF.

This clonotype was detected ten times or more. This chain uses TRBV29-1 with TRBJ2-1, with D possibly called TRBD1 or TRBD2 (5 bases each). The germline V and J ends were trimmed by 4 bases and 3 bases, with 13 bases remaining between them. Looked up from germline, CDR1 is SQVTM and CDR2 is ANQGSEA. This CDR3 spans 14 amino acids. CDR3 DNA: TGCAGCGTTGCCCCCGGGACCTACTACAATGAGCAGTTCTTC. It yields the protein CSVAPGTYYNEQFF.

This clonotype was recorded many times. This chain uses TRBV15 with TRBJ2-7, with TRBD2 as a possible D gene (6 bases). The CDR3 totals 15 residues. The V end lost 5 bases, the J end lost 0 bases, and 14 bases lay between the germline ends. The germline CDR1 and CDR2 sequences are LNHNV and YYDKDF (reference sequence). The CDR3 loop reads CATSGGLTPSYEQYF. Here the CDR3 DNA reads TGTGCCACCAGCGGGGGACTTACTCCCTCCTACGAGCAGTACTTC.

Written as DNA, the CDR3 is TGTGCCAGCAGCCAACACCAGGTACAGGGGCTCTCGAGGACAGATACGCAGTATTTT. Protein sequence: CASSQHQVQGLSRTDTQYF. The chain uses TRBV4-2 and TRBJ2-3, with TRBD1 identical over 7 bases. With V trimmed by 2 bases and J by 3 bases, 17 bases remained unmatched. Germline loops: CDR1 LGHNA, CDR2 YNFKEQ. CDR3 size: 19 residues.

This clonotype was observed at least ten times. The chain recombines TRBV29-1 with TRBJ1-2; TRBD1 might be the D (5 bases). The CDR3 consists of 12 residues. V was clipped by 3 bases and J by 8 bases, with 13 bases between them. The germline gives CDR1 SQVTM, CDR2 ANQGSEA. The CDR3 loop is CSVDVGERGYTF. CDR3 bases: TGCAGCGTTGATGTAGGGGAGCGGGGCTACACCTTC.

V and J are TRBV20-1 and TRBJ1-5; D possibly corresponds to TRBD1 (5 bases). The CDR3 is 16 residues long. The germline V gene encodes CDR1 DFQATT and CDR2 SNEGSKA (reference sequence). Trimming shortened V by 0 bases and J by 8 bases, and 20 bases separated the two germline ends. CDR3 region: CSARDLGGAPYEPQHF. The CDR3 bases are TGCAGTGCTAGAGATCTCGGAGGGGCGCCTTATGAGCCCCAGCATTTT.

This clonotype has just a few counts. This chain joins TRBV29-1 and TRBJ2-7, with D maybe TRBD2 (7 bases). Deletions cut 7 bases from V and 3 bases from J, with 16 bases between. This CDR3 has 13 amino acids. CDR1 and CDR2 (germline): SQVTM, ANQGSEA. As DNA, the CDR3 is TGCAGCGCCGGGGGGCGTCATAACTACGAGCAGTACTTC. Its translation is CSAGGRHNYEQYF.